This paragraph covers one TCR beta chain sequence. The data were taken from a study of blood T cell repertoires in COVID-19. Overall study: Specimens from acute and convalescent COVID-19 originated in the United States, Italy and Spain. T cells, B-cell-depleted T cells, or PBMCs supplied cDNA or gDNA.

Original methodology: Amplification of reference gene primers was used by the study to estimate nucleated cell counts. Some clones are missing from TCRdb's copy, which holds only in-frame ones; the method was immunoSEQ multiplex PCR. The D gene and trimming were derived from the DNA, and the V and J assignments and clone size from that table. The top ten clones hold 3.5% to 5% of a sample with hundreds of thousands of clones, about 86% of them seen once. Researchers sorted participants into cohorts using their self-reported clinical history. V lost 5 bases, J lost 4 bases, and 18 bases lay in between. The CDR3 runs to 15 residues. From germline, CDR1 is SGHNT and CDR2 YYREEE (reference sequence).

The sample was PBMCs or T cells enriched from blood (not recorded which). This clonotype was sampled from a young man with acute COVID-19. The genes are TRBV5-4 and TRBJ1-1; TRBD1 might be the D (6 bases). The CDR3 spells CASRALQGSGTEAFF. The CDR3 nucleotides read TGTGCCAGCAGGGCATTACAGGGTTCGGGCACTGAAGCTTTCTTT.